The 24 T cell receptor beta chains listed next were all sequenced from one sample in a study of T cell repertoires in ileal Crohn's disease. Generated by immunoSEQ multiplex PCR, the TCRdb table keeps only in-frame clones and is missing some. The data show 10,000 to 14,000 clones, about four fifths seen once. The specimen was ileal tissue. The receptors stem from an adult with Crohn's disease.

CDR3: CASSWTSTNEKLFF. CDR3 DNA sequence: TGTGCCAGCAGCTGGACATCAACTAATGAAAAACTGTTTTTT. The chain uses TRBV5-5 and TRBJ1-4, with D perhaps matching TRBD1 (5 bases). CDR1 and CDR2 (germline): SGHKS, YYEKEE (reference sequence). The CDR3 consists of 14 residues. The V end lost 3 bases, the J end lost 0 bases, and 6 bases lay between the germline ends.

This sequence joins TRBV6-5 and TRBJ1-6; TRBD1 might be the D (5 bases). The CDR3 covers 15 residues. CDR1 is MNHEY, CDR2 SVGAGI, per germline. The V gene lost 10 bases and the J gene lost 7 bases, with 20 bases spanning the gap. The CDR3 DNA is TGTGCCACCCGCCCGGGGGGAAGGGTCAATTCACCCCTCCACTTT. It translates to CATRPGGRVNSPLHF.

As DNA, the CDR3 is TGCGCCAGCAGGGGACAGGGTGGGCAAGAGACCCAGTACTTC. Translated: CASRGQGGQETQYF. This rearrangement joins TRBV5-1 to TRBJ2-5; 9 bases line up with TRBD1. This CDR3 has 14 residues. With 5 bases clipped from V and 2 bases from J, the junction kept 4 bases outside the gene matches. The germline gives CDR1 SGHRS, CDR2 YFSETQ. The full variable domain, its missing parts supplied by reference TRBV5-1 and TRBJ2-5, is KAGVTQTPRYLIKTRGQQVTLSCSPISGHRSVSWYQQTPGQGLQFLFEYFSETQRNKGNFPGRFSGRQFSNSRSEMNVSTLELGDSALYLCASRGQGGQETQYFGPGTRLLVL.

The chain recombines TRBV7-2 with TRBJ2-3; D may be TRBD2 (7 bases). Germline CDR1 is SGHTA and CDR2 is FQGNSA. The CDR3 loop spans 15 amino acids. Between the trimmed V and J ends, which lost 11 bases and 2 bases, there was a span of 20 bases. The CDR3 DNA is TGTGCCTCTGGATACGGGGGGCTATACACAGATACGCAGTATTTT. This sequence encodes CASGYGGLYTDTQYF.

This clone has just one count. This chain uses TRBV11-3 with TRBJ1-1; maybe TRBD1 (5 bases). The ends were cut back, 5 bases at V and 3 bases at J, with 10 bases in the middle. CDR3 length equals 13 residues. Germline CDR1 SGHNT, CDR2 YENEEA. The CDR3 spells CASSRGTDTEAFF. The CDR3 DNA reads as TGTGCCAGCAGCAGGGGTACGGACACTGAAGCTTTCTTT.

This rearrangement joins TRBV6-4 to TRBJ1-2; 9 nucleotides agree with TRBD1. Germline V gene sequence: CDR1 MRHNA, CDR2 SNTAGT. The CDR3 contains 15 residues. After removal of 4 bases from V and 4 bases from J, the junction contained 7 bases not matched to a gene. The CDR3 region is CASSATGTGLYGYTF. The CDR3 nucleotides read TGTGCCAGCAGTGCAACCGGGACAGGGCTCTATGGCTACACCTTC.

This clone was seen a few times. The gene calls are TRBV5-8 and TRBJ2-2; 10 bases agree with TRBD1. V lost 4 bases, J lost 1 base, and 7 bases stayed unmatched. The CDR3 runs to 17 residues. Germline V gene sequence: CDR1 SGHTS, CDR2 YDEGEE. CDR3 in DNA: TGTGCCAGCAGCCGGACAGGGGGATCTGTGAACACCGGGGAGCTGTTTTTT. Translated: CASSRTGGSVNTGELFF. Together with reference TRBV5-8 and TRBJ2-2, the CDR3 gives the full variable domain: EAGVTQSPTHLIKTRGQQATLRCSPISGHTSVYWYQQALGLGLQFLLWYDEGEERNRGNFPPRFSGRQFPNYSSELNVNALELEDSALYLCASSRTGGSVNTGELFFGEGSRLTVL.

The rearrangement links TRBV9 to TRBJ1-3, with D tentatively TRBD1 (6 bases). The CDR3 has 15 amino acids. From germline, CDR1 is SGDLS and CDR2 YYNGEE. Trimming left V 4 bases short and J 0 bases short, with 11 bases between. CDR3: CASSPRQASGNTIYF. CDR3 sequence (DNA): TGTGCCAGCAGCCCCAGACAGGCCTCTGGAAACACCATATATTTT. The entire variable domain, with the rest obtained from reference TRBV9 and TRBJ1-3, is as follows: DSGVTQTPKHLITATGQRVTLRCSPRSGDLSVYWYQQSLDQGLQFLIQYYNGEERAKGNILERFSAQQFPDLHSELNLSSLELGDSALYFCASSPRQASGNTIYFGEGSWLTVV.

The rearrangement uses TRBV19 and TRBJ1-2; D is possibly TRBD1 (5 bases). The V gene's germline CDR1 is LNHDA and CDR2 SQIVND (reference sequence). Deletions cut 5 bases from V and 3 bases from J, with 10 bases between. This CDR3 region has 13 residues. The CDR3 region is CASSVDSHYGYTF. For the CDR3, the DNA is TGTGCCAGTAGTGTCGACAGCCACTATGGCTACACCTTC.

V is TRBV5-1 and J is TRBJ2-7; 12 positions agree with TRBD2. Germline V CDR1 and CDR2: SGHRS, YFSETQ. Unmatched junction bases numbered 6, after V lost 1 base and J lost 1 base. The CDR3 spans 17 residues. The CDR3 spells CASSLKLAGGHSYEQYF. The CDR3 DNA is TGCGCCAGCAGCTTGAAACTAGCGGGGGGCCATTCCTACGAGCAGTACTTC.

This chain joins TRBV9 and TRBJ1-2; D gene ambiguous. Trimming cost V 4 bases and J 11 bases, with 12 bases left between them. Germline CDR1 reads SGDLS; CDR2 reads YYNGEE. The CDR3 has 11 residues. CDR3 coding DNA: TGTGCCAGCAGCCTCTATCCGAGGTACACCTTC. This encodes CASSLYPRYTF.

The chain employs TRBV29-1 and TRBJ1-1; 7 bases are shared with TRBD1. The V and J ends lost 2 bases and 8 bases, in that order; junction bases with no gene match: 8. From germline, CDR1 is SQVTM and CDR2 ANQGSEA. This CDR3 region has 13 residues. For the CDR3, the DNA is TGCAGCGTTGAATCTGGTGACAGGGACGAAGCTTTCTTT. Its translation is CSVESGDRDEAFF.

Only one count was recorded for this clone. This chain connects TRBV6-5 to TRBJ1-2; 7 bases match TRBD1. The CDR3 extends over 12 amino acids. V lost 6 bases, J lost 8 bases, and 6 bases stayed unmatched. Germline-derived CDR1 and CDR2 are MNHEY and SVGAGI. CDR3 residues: CASSRQGVGYTF. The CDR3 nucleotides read TGTGCCAGCAGCCGACAGGGAGTAGGCTACACCTTC.

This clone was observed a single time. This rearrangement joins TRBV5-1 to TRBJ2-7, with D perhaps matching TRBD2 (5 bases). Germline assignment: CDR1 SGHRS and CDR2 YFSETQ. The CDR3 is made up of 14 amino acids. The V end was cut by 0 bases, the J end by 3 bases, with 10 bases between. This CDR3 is CASSLDPLGYEQYF. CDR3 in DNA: TGCGCCAGCAGCTTGGACCCACTAGGCTACGAGCAGTACTTC.

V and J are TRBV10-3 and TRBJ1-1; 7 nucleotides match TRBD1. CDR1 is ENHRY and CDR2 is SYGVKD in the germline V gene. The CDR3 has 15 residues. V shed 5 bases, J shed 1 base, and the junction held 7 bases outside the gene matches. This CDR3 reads CAISRAGTANTEAFF. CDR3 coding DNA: TGTGCCATCAGTCGAGCCGGGACAGCGAACACTGAAGCTTTCTTT.

CDR3 coding DNA: TGTGCCAGCAGCCCGAATGGGCGTGGGGGGAAACTGTTTTTT. Translating gives CASSPNGRGGKLFF. The chain couples TRBV27 to TRBJ1-4; D possibly corresponds to TRBD1 (5 bases). CDR3 length: 14 amino acids. CDR1 MNHEY and CDR2 SMNVEV come from the germline V gene (reference sequence). V was cut by 6 bases and J by 11 bases, with 19 bases left in between.

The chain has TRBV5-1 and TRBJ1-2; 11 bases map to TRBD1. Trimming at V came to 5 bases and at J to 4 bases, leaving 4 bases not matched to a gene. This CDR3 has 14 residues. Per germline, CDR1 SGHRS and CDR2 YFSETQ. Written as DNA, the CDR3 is TGCGCCAGCAGAGGGACAGGGGGGTTCTATGGCTACACCTTC. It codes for CASRGTGGFYGYTF. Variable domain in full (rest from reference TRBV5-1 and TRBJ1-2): KAGVTQTPRYLIKTRGQQVTLSCSPISGHRSVSWYQQTPGQGLQFLFEYFSETQRNKGNFPGRFSGRQFSNSRSEMNVSTLELGDSALYLCASRGTGGFYGYTFGSGTRLTVV.

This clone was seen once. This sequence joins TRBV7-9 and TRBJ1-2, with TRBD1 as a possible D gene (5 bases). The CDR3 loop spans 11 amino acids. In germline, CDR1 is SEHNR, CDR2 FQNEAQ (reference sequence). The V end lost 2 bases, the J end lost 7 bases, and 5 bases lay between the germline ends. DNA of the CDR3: TGTGCCAGCAGCTTACAGGGTGGCTACACCTTC. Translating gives CASSLQGGYTF.

The CDR3, as DNA: TGTGCCAGCAGTGAAGGGACAGGGGGCGCAGATACGCAGTATTTT. It yields the protein CASSEGTGGADTQYF. This chain joins TRBV2 and TRBJ2-3; 11 bases match TRBD1. The germline V gene encodes CDR1 SNHLY and CDR2 FYNNEI. The CDR3 consists of 15 residues. The V segment lost 1 base and the J segment 4 bases; nucleotides outside the gene matches: 1.

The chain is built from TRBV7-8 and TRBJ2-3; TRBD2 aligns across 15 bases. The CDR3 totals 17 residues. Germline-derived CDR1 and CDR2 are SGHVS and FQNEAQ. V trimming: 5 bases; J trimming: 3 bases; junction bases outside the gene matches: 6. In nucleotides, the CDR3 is TGTGCCAGCAGCCCAGGACTAGCGGGGGGGAGAACAGATACGCAGTATTTT. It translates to CASSPGLAGGRTDTQYF.

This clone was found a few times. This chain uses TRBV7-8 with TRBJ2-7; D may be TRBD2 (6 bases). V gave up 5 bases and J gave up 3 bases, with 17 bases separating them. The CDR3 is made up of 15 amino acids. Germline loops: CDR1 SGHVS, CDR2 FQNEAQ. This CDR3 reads CASSPSPTAGYEQYF. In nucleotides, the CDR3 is TGTGCCAGCAGCCCCAGCCCGACAGCGGGCTACGAGCAGTACTTC.

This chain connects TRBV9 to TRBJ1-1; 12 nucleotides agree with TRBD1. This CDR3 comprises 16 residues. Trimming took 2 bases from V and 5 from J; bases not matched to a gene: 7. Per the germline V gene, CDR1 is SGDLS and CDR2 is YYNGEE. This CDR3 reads CASSVGTGGVYTEAFF. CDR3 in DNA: TGTGCCAGCAGCGTCGGGACAGGGGGCGTCTATACTGAAGCTTTCTTT.

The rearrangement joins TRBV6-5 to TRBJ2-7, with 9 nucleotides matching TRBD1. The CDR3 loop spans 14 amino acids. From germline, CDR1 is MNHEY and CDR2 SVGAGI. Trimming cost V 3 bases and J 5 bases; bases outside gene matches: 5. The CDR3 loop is CASSYLQGAHEQYF. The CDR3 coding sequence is TGTGCCAGCAGTTATCTACAGGGGGCCCACGAGCAGTACTTC.

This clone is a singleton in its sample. The CDR3 loop is CASSQTGALLSGSGNTIYF. The DNA for the CDR3 is TGTGCCAGCTCACAGACAGGGGCCCTGCTGTCGGGTTCGGGAAACACCATATATTTT. V gene TRBV18 combines with J gene TRBJ1-3, with 8 bases aligning to TRBD1. CDR3 length equals 19 residues. V lost 4 bases and J lost 4; bases outside the gene matches: 18. CDR1 and CDR2 from the germline V gene are KGHSH and LQKENI. The whole variable domain, remainder taken from reference TRBV18 and TRBJ1-3, is NAGVMQNPRHLVRRRGQEARLRCSPMKGHSHVYWYRQLPEEGLKFMVYLQKENIIDESGMPKERFSAEFPKEGPSILRIQQVVRGDSAAYFCASSQTGALLSGSGNTIYFGEGSWLTVV.